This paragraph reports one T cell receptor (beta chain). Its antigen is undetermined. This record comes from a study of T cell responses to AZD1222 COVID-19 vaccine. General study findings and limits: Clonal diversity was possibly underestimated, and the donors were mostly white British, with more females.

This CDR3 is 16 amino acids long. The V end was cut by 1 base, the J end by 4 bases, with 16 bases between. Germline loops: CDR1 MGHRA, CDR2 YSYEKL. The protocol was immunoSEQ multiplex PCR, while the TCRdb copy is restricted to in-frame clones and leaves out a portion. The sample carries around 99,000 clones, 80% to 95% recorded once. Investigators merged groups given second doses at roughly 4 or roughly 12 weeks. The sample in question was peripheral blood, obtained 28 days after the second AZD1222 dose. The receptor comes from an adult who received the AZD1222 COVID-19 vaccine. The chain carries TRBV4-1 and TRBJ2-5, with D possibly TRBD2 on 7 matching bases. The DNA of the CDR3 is TGCGCCAGCAGCCAAGCTTTGGGGGGGCTCGCAGAGACCCAGTACTTC. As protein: CASSQALGGLAETQYF.